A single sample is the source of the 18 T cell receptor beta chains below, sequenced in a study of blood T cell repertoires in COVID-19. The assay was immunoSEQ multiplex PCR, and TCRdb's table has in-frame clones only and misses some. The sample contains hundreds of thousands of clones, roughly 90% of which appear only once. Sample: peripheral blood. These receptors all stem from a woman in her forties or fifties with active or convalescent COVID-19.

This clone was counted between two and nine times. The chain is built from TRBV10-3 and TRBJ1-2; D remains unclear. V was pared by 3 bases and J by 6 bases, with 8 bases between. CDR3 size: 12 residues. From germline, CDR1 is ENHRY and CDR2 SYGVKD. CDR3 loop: CAISDLTDGYTF. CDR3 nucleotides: TGTGCCATCAGTGACCTGACTGATGGCTACACCTTC.

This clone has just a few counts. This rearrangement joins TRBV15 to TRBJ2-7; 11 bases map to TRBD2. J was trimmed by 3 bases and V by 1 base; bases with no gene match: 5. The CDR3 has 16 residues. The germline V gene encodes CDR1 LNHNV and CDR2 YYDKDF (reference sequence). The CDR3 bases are TGTGCCACCAGCAGAGTAGCGGGAGGGCCATTCTACGAGCAGTACTTC. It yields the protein CATSRVAGGPFYEQYF.

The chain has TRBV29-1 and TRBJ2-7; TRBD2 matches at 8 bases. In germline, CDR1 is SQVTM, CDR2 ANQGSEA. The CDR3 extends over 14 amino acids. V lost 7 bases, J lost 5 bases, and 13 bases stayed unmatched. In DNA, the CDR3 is TGCAGCGCCACCCAGGCGGGAGGAACTGACGAGCAGTACTTC. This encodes CSATQAGGTDEQYF.

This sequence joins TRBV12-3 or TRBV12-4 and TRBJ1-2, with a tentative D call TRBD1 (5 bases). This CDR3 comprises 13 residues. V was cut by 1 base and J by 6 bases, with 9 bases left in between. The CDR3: CASSLEGRNGYTF. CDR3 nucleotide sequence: TGTGCCAGCAGTTTAGAGGGGAGGAATGGCTACACCTTC.

As DNA, the CDR3 is TGTGCCAGCAGCGAAACAGGAATTCTTGGAAACACCATATATTTT. Protein sequence: CASSETGILGNTIYF. V gene TRBV9 combines with J gene TRBJ1-3; the D gene is possibly TRBD1 (5 bases). Per the germline V gene, CDR1 is SGDLS and CDR2 is YYNGEE. The CDR3 runs to 15 residues. Trimming took 3 bases from V and 3 from J, leaving 13 bases between them.

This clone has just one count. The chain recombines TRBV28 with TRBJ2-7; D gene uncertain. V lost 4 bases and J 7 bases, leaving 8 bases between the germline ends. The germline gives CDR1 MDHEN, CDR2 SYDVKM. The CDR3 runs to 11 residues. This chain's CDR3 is CASSSLREQYF. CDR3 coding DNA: TGTGCCAGCAGTTCTCTACGGGAGCAGTACTTC.

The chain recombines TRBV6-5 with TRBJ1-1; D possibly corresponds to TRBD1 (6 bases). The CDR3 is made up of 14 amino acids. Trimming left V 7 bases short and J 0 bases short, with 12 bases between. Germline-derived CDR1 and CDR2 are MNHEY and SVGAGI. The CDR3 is CASTRQVMNTEAFF. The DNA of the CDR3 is TGTGCCAGCACTAGACAGGTTATGAACACTGAAGCTTTCTTT.

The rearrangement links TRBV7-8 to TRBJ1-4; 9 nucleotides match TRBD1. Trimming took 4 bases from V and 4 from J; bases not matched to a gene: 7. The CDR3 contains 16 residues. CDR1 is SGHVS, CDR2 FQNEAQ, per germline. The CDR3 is CASSSGGQGLNEKLFF. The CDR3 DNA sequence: TGTGCCAGCAGCTCCGGGGGACAGGGACTTAATGAAAAACTGTTTTTT.

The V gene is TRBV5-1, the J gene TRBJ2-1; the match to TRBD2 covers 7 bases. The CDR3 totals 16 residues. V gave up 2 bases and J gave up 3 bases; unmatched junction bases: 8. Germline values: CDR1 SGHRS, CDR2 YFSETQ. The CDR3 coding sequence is TGCGCCAGCAGCTTCCAAGCTAGCGGAGGCTACAATGAGCAGTTCTTC. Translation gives CASSFQASGGYNEQFF.

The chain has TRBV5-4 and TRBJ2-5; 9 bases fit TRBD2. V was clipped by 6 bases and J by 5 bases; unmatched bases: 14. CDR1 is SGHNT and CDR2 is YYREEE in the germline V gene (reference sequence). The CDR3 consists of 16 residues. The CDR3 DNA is TGTGCCAGCAACTTTGGCGGCGGGAGGGCATGGGAGACCCAGTACTTC. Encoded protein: CASNFGGGRAWETQYF.

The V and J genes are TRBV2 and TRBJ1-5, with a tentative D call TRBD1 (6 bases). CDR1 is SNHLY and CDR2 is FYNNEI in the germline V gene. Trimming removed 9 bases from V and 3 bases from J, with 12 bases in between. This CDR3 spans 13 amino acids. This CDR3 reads CASSTGYNQPQHF. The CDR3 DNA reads TGTGCCAGTTCGACAGGATACAATCAGCCCCAGCATTTT.

In nucleotides, the CDR3 is TGTGCCACCCCGACTAGCGGAACGAACACCGGGGAGCTGTTTTTT. Translating it yields CATPTSGTNTGELFF. J is TRBJ2-2 and V is TRBV28, with 9 bases that match TRBD2. The J segment lost 0 bases and the V segment lost 10 bases, leaving 6 bases of the junction unmatched. Germline CDR1 MDHEN, CDR2 SYDVKM. The CDR3 spans 15 residues.

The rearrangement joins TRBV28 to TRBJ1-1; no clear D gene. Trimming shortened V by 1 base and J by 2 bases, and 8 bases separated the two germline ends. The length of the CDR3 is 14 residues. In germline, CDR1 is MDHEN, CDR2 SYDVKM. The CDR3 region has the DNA TGTGCCAGCAGTTTATCAGTTATTAACACTGAAGCTTTCTTT. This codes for CASSLSVINTEAFF.

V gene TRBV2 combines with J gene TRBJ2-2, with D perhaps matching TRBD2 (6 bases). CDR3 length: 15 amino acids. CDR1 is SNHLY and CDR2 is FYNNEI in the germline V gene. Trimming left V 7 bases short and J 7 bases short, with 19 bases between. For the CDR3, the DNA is TGTGCCAGCAAGGGGAGGTACGGGGGAGTCGGGGAGCTGTTTTTT. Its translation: CASKGRYGGVGELFF.

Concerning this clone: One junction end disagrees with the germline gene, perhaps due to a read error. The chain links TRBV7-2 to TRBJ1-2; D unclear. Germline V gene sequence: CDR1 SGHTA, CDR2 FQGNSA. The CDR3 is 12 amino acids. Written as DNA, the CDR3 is TGTGCCAGCAGCTTAAATGCAGCCCGGGAGGCCTTC. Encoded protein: CASSLNAAREAF.

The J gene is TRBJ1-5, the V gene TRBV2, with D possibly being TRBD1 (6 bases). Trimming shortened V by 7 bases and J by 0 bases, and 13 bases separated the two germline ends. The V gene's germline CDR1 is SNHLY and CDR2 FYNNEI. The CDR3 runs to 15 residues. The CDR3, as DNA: TGTGCCAGCAATCGGGGGGGCGGTAGCAATCAGCCCCAGCATTTT. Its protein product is CASNRGGGSNQPQHF.

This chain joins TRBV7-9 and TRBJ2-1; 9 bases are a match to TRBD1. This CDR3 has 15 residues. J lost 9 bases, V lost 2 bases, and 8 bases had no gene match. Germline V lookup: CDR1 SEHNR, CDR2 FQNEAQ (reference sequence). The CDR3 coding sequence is TGTGCCAGCAGCTTACCGACAGGGGGAAATACTGAGCAGTTCTTC. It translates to CASSLPTGGNTEQFF. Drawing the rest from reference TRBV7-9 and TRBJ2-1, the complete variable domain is DTGVSQNPRHKITKRGQNVTFRCDPISEHNRLYWYRQTLGQGPEFLTYFQNEAQLEKSRLLSDRFSAERPKGSFSTLEIQRTEQGDSAMYLCASSLPTGGNTEQFFGPGTRLTVL.

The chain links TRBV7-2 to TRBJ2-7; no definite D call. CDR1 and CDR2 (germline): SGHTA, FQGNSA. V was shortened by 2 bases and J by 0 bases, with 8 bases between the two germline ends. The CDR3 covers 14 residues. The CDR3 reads CASSLSTSSYEQYF. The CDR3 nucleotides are TGTGCCAGCAGCTTAAGTACCAGCTCCTACGAGCAGTACTTC.